Sequencing of this T cell receptor beta chain was carried out in a study of response to subunit inactivated influenza vaccine. A single record per CDR3 protein comes from TCRdb applying MiXCR to the RT-PCR reads. The top ten clones hold about 9.4% of a sample with hundreds of thousands of distinct CDR3 sequences, approximately 10% of them seen once. V shed 7 bases, J shed 3 bases, and the junction held 8 bases outside the gene matches. This CDR3 is 14 amino acids long. Germline-derived CDR1 and CDR2 are SGHRS and YFSETQ. The chain recombines TRBV5-1 with TRBJ2-7, with 9 bases lining up with TRBD1. Sequenced here: PBMCs from blood, sampled on the day of vaccination. The TCR originated in a man aged 50 to 59 who received an inactivated influenza vaccine. The CDR3 spells CASGPGQGLYEQYF. CDR3 sequence (DNA): TGCGCCAGCGGACCGGGACAGGGTCTCTACGAGCAGTACTTC.